Each of the 32 T cell receptor beta chains below was sequenced from the same sample in a study of cytomegalovirus exposure and HLA in healthy donors. TCRdb's table, derived via immunoSEQ multiplex PCR, lists solely in-frame clones and lacks some. The sample holds 150,000 or so clones, roughly 86% seen once. The sequencing input was PBMCs. Every receptor here comes from a human donor in good health.

This clone was observed a few times. The chain joins TRBV11-2 to TRBJ1-1, with unresolved D. The CDR3 has 12 residues. V was trimmed by 1 base and J by 4 bases, leaving 4 bases between them. The V gene's germline CDR1 is SGHAT and CDR2 FQNNGV. The CDR3 sequence: CASSLGPTEAFF. In DNA form, the CDR3 reads TGTGCCAGCAGCTTAGGGCCCACTGAAGCTTTCTTT. The full variable domain, rest sourced from reference TRBV11-2 and TRBJ1-1, is EAGVAQSPRYKIIEKRQSVAFWCNPISGHATLYWYQQILGQGPKLLIQFQNNGVVDDSQLPKDRFSAERLKGVDSTLKIQPAKLEDSAVYLCASSLGPTEAFFGQGTRLTVV.

The gene calls are TRBV2 and TRBJ1-4, with TRBD1 as a possible D gene (5 bases). This CDR3 has 14 amino acids. With 3 bases removed from V and 8 bases from J, the gap between germline ends came to 13 bases. Per germline, CDR1 SNHLY and CDR2 FYNNEI. The CDR3 bases are TGTGCCAGCAGTGAGAGGCAGGGCGTGGAAAAACTGTTTTTT. Protein product: CASSERQGVEKLFF. Full variable domain (remainder filled in from reference TRBV2 and TRBJ1-4): EPEVTQTPSHQVTQMGQEVILRCVPISNHLYFYWYRQILGQKVEFLVSFYNNEISEKSEIFDDQFSVERPDGSNFTLKIRSTKLEDSAMYFCASSERQGVEKLFFGSGTQLSVL.

The genes are TRBV9 and TRBJ2-6; D is possibly TRBD1 (5 bases). V lost 6 bases, J lost 0 bases, and 10 bases lay in between. The CDR3 totals 15 residues. Germline V gene lookup returns CDR1 SGDLS and CDR2 YYNGEE. CDR3 protein: CASKGASSGANVLTF. CDR3 DNA sequence: TGTGCCAGCAAAGGGGCCAGCTCTGGGGCCAACGTCCTGACTTTC. The full variable domain, completed using reference TRBV9 and TRBJ2-6, is DSGVTQTPKHLITATGQRVTLRCSPRSGDLSVYWYQQSLDQGLQFLIQYYNGEERAKGNILERFSAQQFPDLHSELNLSSLELGDSALYFCASKGASSGANVLTFGAGSRLTVL.

The genes are TRBV5-6 and TRBJ2-2, with 8 bases that match TRBD2. The CDR3 extends over 16 amino acids. Germline V gene sequence: CDR1 SGHDT, CDR2 YYEEEE. V was pared by 3 bases and J by 1 base, with 5 bases of the junction left unmatched. The CDR3 is CASSSDSGRNTGELFF. The CDR3 DNA reads TGTGCCAGCAGCTCGGACAGCGGGAGGAACACCGGGGAGCTGTTTTTT.

The sample holds one count of this clone. J is TRBJ1-5 and V is TRBV27; maybe TRBD1 (5 bases). The CDR3 has 14 amino acids. V lost 6 bases and J 2 bases, leaving 11 bases between the germline ends. Germline assignment: CDR1 MNHEY and CDR2 SMNVEV (reference sequence). In nucleotides, the CDR3 is TGTGCCAGCAGGAGTCTAGGGGGCAATCAGCCCCAGCATTTT. As protein: CASRSLGGNQPQHF.

The chain couples TRBV29-1 to TRBJ2-7, with TRBD2 as a possible D gene (6 bases). Germline V gene data show CDR1 as SQVTM and CDR2 as ANQGSEA. This CDR3 is built from 13 residues. V lost 1 base and J lost 1, with 8 bases in between. CDR3 bases: TGCAGCGTTGAAGGGGACTTTTCCTACGAGCAGTACTTC. It yields the protein CSVEGDFSYEQYF.

The V call is TRBV10-3, the J call TRBJ1-5; the match to TRBD1 covers 8 bases. Germline V lookup: CDR1 ENHRY, CDR2 SYGVKD. V shed 4 bases, J shed 2 bases, and the junction held 4 bases outside the gene matches. The CDR3 sequence is 15 residues long. In DNA, the CDR3 is TGTGCCATCAGTGCCGCGGACAGGGGCAATCAGCCCCAGCATTTT. The encoded protein is CAISAADRGNQPQHF.

The J gene is TRBJ2-7, the V gene TRBV4-1; D is unresolved. V lost 1 base to trimming and J lost 6 bases, with 7 bases between them. Germline V gives CDR1 MGHRA, CDR2 YSYEKL. This CDR3 is 12 amino acids long. CDR3 sequence (DNA): TGCGCCAGCAGCCAAGTCTCGTCCGAGCAGTACTTC. Protein sequence: CASSQVSSEQYF.

J is TRBJ1-2 and V is TRBV18; the match to TRBD1 covers 10 bases. V lost 3 bases, J lost 5 bases, and 3 bases stayed unmatched. CDR1 and CDR2 from the germline V gene are KGHSH and LQKENI. This CDR3 has 14 residues. DNA of the CDR3: TGTGCCAGCTCACCGGACAGGGGGGATTATGGCTACACCTTC. Its protein product is CASSPDRGDYGYTF. The entire variable domain, with the rest obtained from reference TRBV18 and TRBJ1-2, is as follows: NAGVMQNPRHLVRRRGQEARLRCSPMKGHSHVYWYRQLPEEGLKFMVYLQKENIIDESGMPKERFSAEFPKEGPSILRIQQVVRGDSAAYFCASSPDRGDYGYTFGSGTRLTVV.

V is TRBV11-1 and J is TRBJ2-2; 15 nucleotides line up with TRBD2. V trimming: 5 bases; J trimming: 5 bases; junction bases outside the gene matches: 9. The CDR3 length is 18 residues. Germline V gene lookup returns CDR1 SGHAT and CDR2 FQDESV (reference sequence). The DNA for the CDR3 is TGTGCCAGCAGCCGCCAGGGACTAGCGGGAGGTGGGACCGGGGAGCTGTTTTTT. This codes for CASSRQGLAGGGTGELFF.

The rearrangement links TRBV19 to TRBJ1-4; D gene uncertain. The CDR3 totals 15 residues. Trimming took 5 bases from V and 3 from J, leaving 13 bases between them. In germline, CDR1 is LNHDA, CDR2 SQIVND (reference sequence). The CDR3, as DNA: TGTGCCAGTAGTCTCGGAGGAGGCCCTAATGAAAAACTGTTTTTT. The encoded protein is CASSLGGGPNEKLFF.

The rearrangement links TRBV5-1 to TRBJ1-1, with a weak D call TRBD1 (5 bases). V was shortened by 2 bases and J by 2 bases, with 7 bases between the two germline ends. Germline CDR1 reads SGHRS; CDR2 reads YFSETQ. The CDR3 is 13 amino acids. CDR3 sequence reads: CASSFQGNTEAFF. DNA for the CDR3: TGCGCCAGCAGCTTTCAGGGAAACACTGAAGCTTTCTTT.

The chain is built from TRBV5-8 and TRBJ2-7; D gene uncertain. The length of the CDR3 is 11 residues. The V gene's germline CDR1 is SGHTS and CDR2 YDEGEE. V was shortened by 4 bases and J by 5 bases, with 7 bases between the two germline ends. Here the CDR3 DNA reads TGTGCCAGCAGCCCGCGCCACGAGCAGTACTTC. It yields the protein CASSPRHEQYF.

V usage is TRBV27 and J usage is TRBJ1-2, with 7 bases fitting TRBD1. CDR1 and CDR2 from the germline V gene are MNHEY and SMNVEV (reference sequence). After removal of 6 bases from V and 2 bases from J, the junction contained 9 bases not matched to a gene. The CDR3 spans 15 residues. CDR3 in DNA: TGTGCCAGCAGGGTTAACAGGGGACAGAACTATGGCTACACCTTC. It translates to CASRVNRGQNYGYTF.

V is TRBV18 and J is TRBJ2-3; 7 positions agree with TRBD2. V lost 4 bases and J lost 2; bases outside the gene matches: 6. Germline CDR1 KGHSH, CDR2 LQKENI. This CDR3 is built from 15 residues. Written as DNA, the CDR3 is TGTGCCAGCTCACGAGCTAGCGGCGTCACAGATACGCAGTATTTT. The encoded protein is CASSRASGVTDTQYF.

This chain joins TRBV27 and TRBJ1-1; D remains unclear. Germline loops: CDR1 MNHEY, CDR2 SMNVEV (reference sequence). V lost 0 bases and J 0 bases, leaving 20 bases between the germline ends. The CDR3 totals 19 residues. The CDR3 reads CASSLSRPFQVLMNTEAFF. The CDR3 DNA sequence: TGTGCCAGCAGTTTATCGAGGCCCTTTCAAGTACTCATGAACACTGAAGCTTTCTTT.

The V gene is TRBV9, the J gene TRBJ1-1; D might be TRBD1 (5 bases). Germline V gene lookup returns CDR1 SGDLS and CDR2 YYNGEE. The CDR3 extends over 13 amino acids. V lost 6 bases and J lost 7, with 16 bases in between. The CDR3: CASTREGQGEAFF. For the CDR3, the DNA is TGTGCCAGCACCCGAGAAGGGCAGGGTGAAGCTTTCTTT.

In its sample, this clone was seen a few times. This chain connects TRBV4-1 to TRBJ2-3, with 10 nucleotides matching TRBD1. The V segment lost 2 bases and the J segment 0 bases; nucleotides outside the gene matches: 8. The CDR3 covers 18 residues. Germline V CDR1 and CDR2: MGHRA, YSYEKL. The CDR3 here is CASSQSPRQGASTDTQYF. CDR3 nucleotide sequence: TGCGCCAGCAGCCAATCGCCTCGACAGGGGGCGAGCACAGATACGCAGTATTTT.

This clone has only one observation. The chain recombines TRBV19 with TRBJ1-1, with D uncertain. The CDR3 runs to 11 residues. Germline CDR1 and CDR2: LNHDA and SQIVND (reference sequence). Trimming took off 6 bases at V and 2 bases at J, with 4 bases between the two ends. CDR3 bases: TGTGCCAGTAGAGCTAACACTGAAGCTTTCTTT. Translation: CASRANTEAFF.

The rearrangement joins TRBV14 to TRBJ2-3; 10 bases are shared with TRBD2. CDR3 length: 16 amino acids. V lost 1 base and J lost 6; bases outside the gene matches: 7. CDR1 is SGHDN, CDR2 FVKESK, per germline. CDR3 nucleotide sequence: TGTGCCAGCAGCCAAGGAAGTCTAGCGGGGGCGGATACGCAGTATTTT. Protein sequence: CASSQGSLAGADTQYF.

The rearrangement joins TRBV2 to TRBJ2-2; TRBD1 aligns across 9 bases. The CDR3 loop spans 16 amino acids. Germline V gene lookup returns CDR1 SNHLY and CDR2 FYNNEI. V shed 7 bases and J 4 bases; nucleotides not matched to a gene: 10. The CDR3 region has the DNA TGTGCCAGCAAGACTCGGACAGGGGCGAGCACCGGGGAGCTGTTTTTT. It is translated as CASKTRTGASTGELFF.

CDR3 sequence reads: CASSPLRPSGGTDTQYF. CDR3 in DNA: TGTGCCAGCAGTCCCCTGCGCCCTAGCGGGGGCACAGATACGCAGTATTTT. The chain couples TRBV25-1 to TRBJ2-3, with 9 bases aligning to TRBD2. The germline CDR1 and CDR2 sequences are MGHDK and SYGVNS. Trimming took 5 bases from V and 1 from J; bases not matched to a gene: 10. The CDR3 totals 17 residues.

This sequence joins TRBV28 and TRBJ1-3, with D possibly TRBD1 on 6 matching bases. The germline V gene encodes CDR1 MDHEN and CDR2 SYDVKM. V was cut by 6 bases and J by 4 bases, with 19 bases left in between. The CDR3 covers 16 residues. CDR3 in DNA: TGTGCCAGCAGACTGGGACTACAGGGAAGGGGAAACACCATATATTTT. This sequence encodes CASRLGLQGRGNTIYF. Full variable domain (rest looked up from reference TRBV28 and TRBJ1-3): DVKVTQSSRYLVKRTGEKVFLECVQDMDHENMFWYRQDPGLGLRLIYFSYDVKMKEKGDIPEGYSVSREKKERFSLILESASTNQTSMYLCASRLGLQGRGNTIYFGEGSWLTVV.

The chain carries TRBV7-9 and TRBJ2-5; tentative D call: TRBD2 (5 bases). The germline gives CDR1 SEHNR, CDR2 FQNEAQ (reference sequence). This CDR3 has 14 amino acids. V shed 5 bases and J shed 0 bases, with 10 bases lying between them. Here the CDR3 DNA reads TGTGCCAGCAGCCAGGACTTGTACCAAGAGACCCAGTACTTC. Residues: CASSQDLYQETQYF. Together with reference TRBV7-9 and TRBJ2-5, the CDR3 gives the full variable domain: DTGVSQNPRHKITKRGQNVTFRCDPISEHNRLYWYRQTLGQGPEFLTYFQNEAQLEKSRLLSDRFSAERPKGSFSTLEIQRTEQGDSAMYLCASSQDLYQETQYFGPGTRLLVL.

The gene calls are TRBV5-1 and TRBJ2-1; D may be TRBD2 (5 bases). There are 16 residues in the CDR3. Per the germline V gene, CDR1 is SGHRS and CDR2 is YFSETQ. V gave up 4 bases and J gave up 0 bases, with 14 bases separating them. The DNA for the CDR3 is TGCGCCAGCAGCCGCGGCGGGCCGAGCTCCTACAATGAGCAGTTCTTC. Residues: CASSRGGPSSYNEQFF.

The CDR3 sequence is CASSRTGGHEQFF. The CDR3 nucleotides read TGTGCCAGCAGTCGGACAGGGGGACATGAGCAGTTCTTC. The chain carries TRBV6-4 and TRBJ2-1; 10 nucleotides align to TRBD1. Germline assignment: CDR1 MRHNA and CDR2 SNTAGT. Unmatched junction bases numbered 3, after V lost 5 bases and J lost 8 bases. This CDR3 has 13 amino acids.

The V and J genes are TRBV7-8 and TRBJ1-3, with a tentative D call TRBD1 (6 bases). This CDR3 is 15 amino acids long. With 3 bases removed from V and 4 bases from J, the gap between germline ends came to 13 bases. In germline, CDR1 is SGHVS, CDR2 FQNEAQ. The CDR3 DNA reads TGTGCCAGCAGCTTGGGAGGGGGGAACGGAAACACCATATATTTT. It specifies CASSLGGGNGNTIYF.

The chain links TRBV2 to TRBJ1-1; TRBD1 is a possible D gene (5 bases). The CDR3 covers 13 residues. Germline CDR1 SNHLY, CDR2 FYNNEI. V lost 10 bases to trimming and J lost 1 base, with 13 bases between them. The CDR3 protein is CATKKGQNTEAFF. Written as DNA, the CDR3 is TGTGCCACCAAGAAGGGGCAGAACACTGAAGCTTTCTTT.

The CDR3 loop reads CASSEDNLMRETQYF. The CDR3 nucleotides read TGCGCCAGCAGCGAGGACAACTTGATGAGGGAGACCCAGTACTTC. The chain uses TRBV4-1 and TRBJ2-5; a possible D gene is TRBD1 (5 bases). Trimming removed 5 bases at V and 5 bases at J, with 18 bases between. The CDR3 is 15 residues long. CDR1 MGHRA and CDR2 YSYEKL come from the germline V gene.

In this sample, this clone turned up a few times. The chain combines TRBV27 with TRBJ1-2, with 10 nucleotides matching TRBD1. The CDR3 is 13 residues long. The V and J ends lost 7 bases and 8 bases, in that order; junction bases with no gene match: 7. CDR1 and CDR2 (germline): MNHEY, SMNVEV (reference sequence). CDR3 residues: CASTGQGRDGYTF. The CDR3, as DNA: TGTGCCAGCACGGGACAGGGGAGAGACGGCTACACCTTC.

The CDR3 coding sequence is TGTGCCAGCAGGACTTCTACAGATACGCAGTATTTT. Its protein is CASRTSTDTQYF. The chain couples TRBV28 to TRBJ2-3; the D is unclear. Germline V gives CDR1 MDHEN, CDR2 SYDVKM. V shed 6 bases and J shed 3 bases, with 7 bases lying between them. CDR3 length: 12 residues.

J is TRBJ2-2 and V is TRBV2, with D tentatively TRBD1 (6 bases). The CDR3 runs to 16 residues. The germline V and J ends were trimmed by 6 bases and 1 base, with 15 bases remaining between them. Looked up from germline, CDR1 is SNHLY and CDR2 is FYNNEI. The CDR3 nucleotides are TGTGCCAGCAGCACAACCGGGACACTGAACACCGGGGAGCTGTTTTTT. As protein: CASSTTGTLNTGELFF.